Below, one T cell receptor (beta chain) is given with its context. The antigen is undetermined. Generated by immunoSEQ multiplex PCR, the TCRdb table keeps only in-frame clones and is missing some. Altogether about 20,000 clones are present, just over 90% being singletons, with the ten largest covering about three fifths. This CDR3 has 14 residues. V was clipped by 5 bases and J by 2 bases, with 13 bases between them. Germline V gene sequence: CDR1 SGHNT, CDR2 YENEEA. The sample originates from a study of OX40 agonist ivuxolimab in advanced cancers. Study-wide context: Two patients with cutaneous melanoma and one with hepatocellular carcinoma, three in total, showed partial responses.

Findings and caveats of the study: Partial responders treated at 0.1-3.0 mg/kg exhibited clonal expansion among the lowest measured. Antigen targets of the expanded peripheral T cells went undetermined.

This sample comprised CD4+ or CD8+ T cells sorted from blood, obtained in a trial of the OX40 agonist ivuxolimab. This TCR derives from an adult with an advanced solid tumor such as melanoma, head and neck, liver or kidney cancer. The genes are TRBV11-3 and TRBJ2-7; D is perhaps TRBD1 (6 bases). The CDR3 DNA reads TGTGCCAGCAGCCCACCGGGACAAACCTACGAGCAGTACTTC. The encoded protein is CASSPPGQTYEQYF.